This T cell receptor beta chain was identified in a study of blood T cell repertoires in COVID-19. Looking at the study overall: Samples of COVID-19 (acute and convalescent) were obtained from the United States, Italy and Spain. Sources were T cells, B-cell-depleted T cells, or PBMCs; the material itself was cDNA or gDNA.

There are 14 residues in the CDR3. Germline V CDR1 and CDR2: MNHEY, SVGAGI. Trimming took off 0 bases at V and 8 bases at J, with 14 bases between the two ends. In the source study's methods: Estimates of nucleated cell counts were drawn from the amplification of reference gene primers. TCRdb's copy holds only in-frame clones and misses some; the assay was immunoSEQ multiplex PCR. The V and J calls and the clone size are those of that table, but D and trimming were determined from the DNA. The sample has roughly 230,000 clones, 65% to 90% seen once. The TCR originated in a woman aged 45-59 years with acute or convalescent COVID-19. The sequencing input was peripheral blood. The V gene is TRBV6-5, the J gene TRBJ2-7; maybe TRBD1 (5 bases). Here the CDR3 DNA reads TGTGCCAGCAGTTACTCCTCCAGGGTCGAGAAGCAGTACTTC. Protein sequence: CASSYSSRVEKQYF.